This T cell receptor beta chain is from a study of vaccination effects on CD4 cells after COVID-19. Study overall: Post-vaccine specimens were collected at a median of 72 days following the second dose. General study points: Researchers reported few convalescent patients and no early post-infection timepoints in the study.

Following culture for around 10 days, CD4+ T cells were isolated. All study participants received two doses of BNT162b2 or mRNA-1273 vaccine. Trimming stripped 3 bases from V and 8 bases from J, with 11 bases between. Germline V CDR1 and CDR2: SGHTA, FQGNSA. The CDR3 runs to 13 residues. With regard to this clone: What it recognizes is unknown.

Profiling relied on immunoSEQ multiplex PCR, and the TCRdb table lists in-frame clones only, not all of them. The table records more than 60,000 clones, around 70% of them present only once. The sequencing here drew on CD4+ T cells from PBMCs cultured without peptide, taken after COVID-19 vaccination. This clonotype was obtained from a human donor who received a COVID-19 vaccine. This chain connects TRBV7-2 to TRBJ2-1, with D maybe TRBD2 (6 bases). CDR3 in DNA: TGTGCCAGCAGCTTCAAACTAGCTGATGAGCAGTTCTTC. Translating gives CASSFKLADEQFF.